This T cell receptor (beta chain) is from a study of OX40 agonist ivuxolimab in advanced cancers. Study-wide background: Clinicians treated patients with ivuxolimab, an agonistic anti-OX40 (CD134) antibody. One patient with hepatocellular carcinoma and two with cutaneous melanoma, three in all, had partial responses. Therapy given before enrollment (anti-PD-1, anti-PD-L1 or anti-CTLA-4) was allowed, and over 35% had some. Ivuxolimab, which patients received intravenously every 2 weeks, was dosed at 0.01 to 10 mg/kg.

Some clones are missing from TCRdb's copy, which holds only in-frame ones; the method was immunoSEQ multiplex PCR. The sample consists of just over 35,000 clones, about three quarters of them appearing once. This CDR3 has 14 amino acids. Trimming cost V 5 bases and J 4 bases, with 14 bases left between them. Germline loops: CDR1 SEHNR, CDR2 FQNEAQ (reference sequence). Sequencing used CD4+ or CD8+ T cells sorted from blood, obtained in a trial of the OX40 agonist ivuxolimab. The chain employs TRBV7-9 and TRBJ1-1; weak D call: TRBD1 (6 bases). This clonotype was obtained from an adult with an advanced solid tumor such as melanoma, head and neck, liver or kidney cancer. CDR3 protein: CASSPQQGGTEAFF. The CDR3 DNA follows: TGTGCCAGCAGCCCTCAACAGGGTGGCACTGAAGCTTTCTTT. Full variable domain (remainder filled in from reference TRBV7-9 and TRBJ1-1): DTGVSQNPRHKITKRGQNVTFRCDPISEHNRLYWYRQTLGQGPEFLTYFQNEAQLEKSRLLSDRFSAERPKGSFSTLEIQRTEQGDSAMYLCASSPQQGGTEAFFGQGTRLTVV.